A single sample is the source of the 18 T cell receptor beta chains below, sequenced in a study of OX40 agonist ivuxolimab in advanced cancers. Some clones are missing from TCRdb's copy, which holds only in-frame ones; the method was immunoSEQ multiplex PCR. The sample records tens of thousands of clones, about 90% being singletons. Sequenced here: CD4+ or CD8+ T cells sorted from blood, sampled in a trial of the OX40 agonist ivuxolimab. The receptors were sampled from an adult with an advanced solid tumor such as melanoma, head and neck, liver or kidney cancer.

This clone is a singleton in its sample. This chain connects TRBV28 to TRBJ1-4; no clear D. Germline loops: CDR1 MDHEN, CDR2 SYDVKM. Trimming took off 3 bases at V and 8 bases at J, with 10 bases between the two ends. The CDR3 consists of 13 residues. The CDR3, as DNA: TGTGCCAGCAGTTTGGTCCCGGGAGAAAAACTGTTTTTT. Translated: CASSLVPGEKLFF.

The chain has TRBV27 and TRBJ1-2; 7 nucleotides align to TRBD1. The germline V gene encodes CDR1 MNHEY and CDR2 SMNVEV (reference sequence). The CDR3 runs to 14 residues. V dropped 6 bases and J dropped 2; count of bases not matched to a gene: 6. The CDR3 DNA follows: TGTGCCAGCAGGTCCGGGACAGAGAACTATGGCTACACCTTC. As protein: CASRSGTENYGYTF.

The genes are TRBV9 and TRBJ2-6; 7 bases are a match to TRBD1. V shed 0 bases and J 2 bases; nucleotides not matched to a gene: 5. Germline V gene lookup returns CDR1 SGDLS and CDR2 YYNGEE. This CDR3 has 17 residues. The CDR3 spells CASSVDRGQTGANVLTF. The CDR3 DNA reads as TGTGCCAGCAGCGTAGATAGGGGGCAAACTGGGGCCAACGTCCTGACTTTC.

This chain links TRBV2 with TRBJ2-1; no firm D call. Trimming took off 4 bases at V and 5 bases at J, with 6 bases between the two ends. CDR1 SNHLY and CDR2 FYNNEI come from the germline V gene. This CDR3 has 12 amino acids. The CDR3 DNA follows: TGTGCCAGCAGTGCAAAGCACAATGAGCAGTTCTTC. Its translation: CASSAKHNEQFF. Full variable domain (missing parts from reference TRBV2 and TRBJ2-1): EPEVTQTPSHQVTQMGQEVILRCVPISNHLYFYWYRQILGQKVEFLVSFYNNEISEKSEIFDDQFSVERPDGSNFTLKIRSTKLEDSAMYFCASSAKHNEQFFGPGTRLTVL.

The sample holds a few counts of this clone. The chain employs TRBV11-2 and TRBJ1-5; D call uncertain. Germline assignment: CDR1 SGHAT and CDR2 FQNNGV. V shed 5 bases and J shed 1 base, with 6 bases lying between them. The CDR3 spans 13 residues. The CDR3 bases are TGTGCCAGCAGCCTAACCAGCAATCAGCCCCAGCATTTT. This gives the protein CASSLTSNQPQHF.

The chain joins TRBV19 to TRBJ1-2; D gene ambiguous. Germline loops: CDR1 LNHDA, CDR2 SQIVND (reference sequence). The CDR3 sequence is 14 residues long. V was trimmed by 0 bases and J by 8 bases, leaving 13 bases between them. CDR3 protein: CASSIDPGVRGYTF. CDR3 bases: TGTGCCAGTAGTATAGACCCCGGGGTGCGAGGCTACACCTTC.

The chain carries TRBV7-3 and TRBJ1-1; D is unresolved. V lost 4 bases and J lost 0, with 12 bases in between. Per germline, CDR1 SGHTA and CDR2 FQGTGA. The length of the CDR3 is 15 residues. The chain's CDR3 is CASSSNAEMNTEAFF. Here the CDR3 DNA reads TGTGCCAGCAGCTCCAATGCGGAAATGAACACTGAAGCTTTCTTT.

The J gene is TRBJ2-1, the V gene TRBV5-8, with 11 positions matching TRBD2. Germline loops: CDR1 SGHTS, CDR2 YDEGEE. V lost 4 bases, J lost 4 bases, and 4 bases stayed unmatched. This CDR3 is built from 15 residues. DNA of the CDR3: TGTGCCAGCAGCCTGACTAGCGGGACGTACAATGAGCAGTTCTTC. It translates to CASSLTSGTYNEQFF. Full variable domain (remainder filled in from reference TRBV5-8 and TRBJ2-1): EAGVTQSPTHLIKTRGQQATLRCSPISGHTSVYWYQQALGLGLQFLLWYDEGEERNRGNFPPRFSGRQFPNYSSELNVNALELEDSALYLCASSLTSGTYNEQFFGPGTRLTVL.

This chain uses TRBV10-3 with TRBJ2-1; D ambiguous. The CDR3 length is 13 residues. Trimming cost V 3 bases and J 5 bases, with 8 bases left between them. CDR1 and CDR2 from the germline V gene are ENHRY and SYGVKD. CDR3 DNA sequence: TGTGCCATCAGTGACGACCTTAACAATGAGCAGTTCTTC. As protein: CAISDDLNNEQFF.

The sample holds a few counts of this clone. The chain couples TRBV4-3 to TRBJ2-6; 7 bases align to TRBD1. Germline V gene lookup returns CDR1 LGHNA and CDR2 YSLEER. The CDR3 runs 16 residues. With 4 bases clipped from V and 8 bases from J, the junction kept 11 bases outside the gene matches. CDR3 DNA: TGCGCCAGCAGCCCCCGTGAGGGACAGAGTCCCAACGTCCTGACTTTC. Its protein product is CASSPREGQSPNVLTF.

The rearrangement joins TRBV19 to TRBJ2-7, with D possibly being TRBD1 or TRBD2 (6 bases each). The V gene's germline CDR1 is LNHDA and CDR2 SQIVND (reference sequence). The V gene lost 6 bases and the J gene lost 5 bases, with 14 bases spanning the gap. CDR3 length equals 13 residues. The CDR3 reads CASSRGQGHEQYF. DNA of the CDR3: TGTGCCAGTAGCCGGGGGCAGGGCCACGAGCAGTACTTC.

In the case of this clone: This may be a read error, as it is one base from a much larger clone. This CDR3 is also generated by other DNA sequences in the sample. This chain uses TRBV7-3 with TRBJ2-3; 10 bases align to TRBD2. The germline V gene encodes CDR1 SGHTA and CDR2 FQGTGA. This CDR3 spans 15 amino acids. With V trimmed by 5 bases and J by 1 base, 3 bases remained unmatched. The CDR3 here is CASSPGTSGTDTQYF. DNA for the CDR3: TGTGCCAGCAGCCCAGGGACTAGCGGCACAGATACGCAGTATTTT.

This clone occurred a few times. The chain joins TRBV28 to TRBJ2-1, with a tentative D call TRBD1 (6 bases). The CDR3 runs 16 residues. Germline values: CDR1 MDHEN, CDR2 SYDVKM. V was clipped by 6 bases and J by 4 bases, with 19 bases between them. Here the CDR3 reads CASSSSGTNSYNEQFF. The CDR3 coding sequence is TGTGCCAGCAGCTCCTCCGGGACAAATTCATACAATGAGCAGTTCTTC.

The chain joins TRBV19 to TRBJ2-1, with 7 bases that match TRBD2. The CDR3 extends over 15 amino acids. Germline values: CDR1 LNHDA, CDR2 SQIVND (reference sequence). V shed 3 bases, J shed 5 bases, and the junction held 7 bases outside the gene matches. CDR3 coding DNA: TGTGCCAGTAGTATTTGGGAGGGCGGGGACAATGAGCAGTTCTTC. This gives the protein CASSIWEGGDNEQFF.

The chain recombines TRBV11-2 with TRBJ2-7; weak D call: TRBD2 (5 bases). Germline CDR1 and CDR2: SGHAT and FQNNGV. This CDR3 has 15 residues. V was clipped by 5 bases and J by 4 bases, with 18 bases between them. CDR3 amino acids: CASSPHAGTGYEQYF. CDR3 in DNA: TGTGCCAGCAGCCCCCACGCGGGCACCGGATACGAGCAGTACTTC.

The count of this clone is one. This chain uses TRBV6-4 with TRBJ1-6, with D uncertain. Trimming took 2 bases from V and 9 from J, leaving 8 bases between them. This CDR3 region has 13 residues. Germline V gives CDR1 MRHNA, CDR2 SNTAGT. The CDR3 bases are TGTGCCAGCAGTGACCTGGCCGGTTCACCCCTCCACTTT. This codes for CASSDLAGSPLHF.

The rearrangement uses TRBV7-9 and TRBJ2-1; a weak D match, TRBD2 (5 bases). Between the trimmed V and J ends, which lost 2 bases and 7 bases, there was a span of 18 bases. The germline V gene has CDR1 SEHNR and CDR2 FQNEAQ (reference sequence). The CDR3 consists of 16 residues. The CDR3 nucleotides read TGTGCCAGCAGCTTAACGACGGGATTAAAAGAGAATGAGCAGTTCTTC. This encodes CASSLTTGLKENEQFF.

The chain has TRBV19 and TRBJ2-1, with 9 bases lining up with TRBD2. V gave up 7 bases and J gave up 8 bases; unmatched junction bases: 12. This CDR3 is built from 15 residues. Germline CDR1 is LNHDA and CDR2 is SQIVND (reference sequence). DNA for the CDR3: TGTGCCAGTACCGGCAGGGGACTAGCCGTCGATGAGCAGTTCTTC. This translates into CASTGRGLAVDEQFF.